This T cell receptor (beta chain) was recorded in a study of human T cells and chemical hapten exposure. Study background: Variation in per-sample TCR yields came mainly from small pooled library volume differences.

Time point: patch test 1, 2 weeks after DPC sensitization. Treatment meaning: therapeutic diphenylcyclopropenone sensitization with weekly scalp DPC. Blood draws came before every patch-test application. Extraction yielded total RNA from whole blood (unfractionated). With V trimmed by 8 bases and J by 5 bases, 2 bases remained unmatched. Looked up from germline, CDR1 is SNHLY and CDR2 is FYNNEI. The CDR3 covers 11 residues. Whole-study results and caveats: The formation of large CDR3 similarity clusters by expanded TCRs significantly exceeded that of controls.

This clonotype was observed at least ten times. Its antigen is currently unknown. TCRdb re-called the RACE reads through MiXCR, storing one row per CDR3 protein. Among 50,000 or so distinct CDR3 sequences listed, around a tenth were seen once. The sample consisted of whole blood, taken in connection with sensitization to the hapten diphenylcyclopropenone (DPC). The sequence was obtained from a woman aged 45-60 years with alopecia areata. Some clones in this sample may be carry-over from other donors' samples. The chain joins TRBV2 to TRBJ2-5; 7 positions match TRBD2. As DNA, the CDR3 is TGTGCCAGCGGGGGGGTTGAGACCCAGTACTTC. Translating it yields CASGGVETQYF.